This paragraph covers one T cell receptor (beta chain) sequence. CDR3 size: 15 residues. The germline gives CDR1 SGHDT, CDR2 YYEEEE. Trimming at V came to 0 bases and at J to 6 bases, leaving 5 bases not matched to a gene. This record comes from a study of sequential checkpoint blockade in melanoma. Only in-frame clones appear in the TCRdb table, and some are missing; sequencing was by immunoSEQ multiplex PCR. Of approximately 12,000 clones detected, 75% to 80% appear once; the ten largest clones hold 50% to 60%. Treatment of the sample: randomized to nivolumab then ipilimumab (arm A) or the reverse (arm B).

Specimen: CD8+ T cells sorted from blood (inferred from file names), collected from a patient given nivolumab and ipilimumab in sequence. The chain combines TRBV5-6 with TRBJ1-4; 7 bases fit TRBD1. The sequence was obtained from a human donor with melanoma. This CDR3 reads CASSLAGQWDEKLFF. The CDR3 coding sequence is TGTGCCAGCAGCTTGGCGGGACAGTGGGATGAAAAACTGTTTTTT.